A single TCR beta chain is shown here with its context. V was clipped by 5 bases and J by 2 bases; unmatched bases: 4. The CDR3 is 14 amino acids. Germline lookup yields CDR1 KGHDR and CDR2 SFDVKD. These data originate in a study of blood T cell repertoires in COVID-19. Two negative PCRs, clearance, or symptom resolution had been documented for recovered Cohort 3 donors. Original handling: Amplification with reference gene primers provided the estimates of nucleated cell counts. Clones were sequenced by immunoSEQ multiplex PCR, and TCRdb holds only the in-frame ones, with some missing. V and J calls and clone size are as listed in that table; D and trimming were resolved from the DNA. Of roughly 330,000 clones in the sample, about 87% were seen once.

Sequencing was carried out using PBMCs or T cells enriched from blood (not recorded which). V gene TRBV24-1 combines with J gene TRBJ1-2; 7 bases align to TRBD1. This TCR was recovered from a young woman who had recovered from COVID-19. CDR3 sequence: CATSARTGNYGYTF. The DNA for the CDR3 is TGTGCCACCAGTGCCAGGACAGGAAACTATGGCTACACCTTC.